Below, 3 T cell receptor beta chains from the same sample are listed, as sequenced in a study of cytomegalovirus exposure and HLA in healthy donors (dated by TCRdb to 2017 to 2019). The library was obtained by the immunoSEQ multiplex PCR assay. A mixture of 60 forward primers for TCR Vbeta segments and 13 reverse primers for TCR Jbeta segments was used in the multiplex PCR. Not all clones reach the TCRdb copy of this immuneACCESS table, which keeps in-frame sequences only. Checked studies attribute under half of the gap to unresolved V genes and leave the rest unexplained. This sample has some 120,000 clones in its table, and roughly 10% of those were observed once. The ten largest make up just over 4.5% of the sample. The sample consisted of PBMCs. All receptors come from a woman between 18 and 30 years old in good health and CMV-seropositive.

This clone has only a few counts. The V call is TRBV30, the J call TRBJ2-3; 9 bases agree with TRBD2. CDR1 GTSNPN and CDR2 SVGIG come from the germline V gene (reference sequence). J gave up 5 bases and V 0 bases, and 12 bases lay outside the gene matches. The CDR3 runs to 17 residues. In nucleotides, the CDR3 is TGTGCCTGGAGTGTAGGATTGGTAGCGGGAGCTGAAGATACGCAGTATTTT. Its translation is CAWSVGLVAGAEDTQYF. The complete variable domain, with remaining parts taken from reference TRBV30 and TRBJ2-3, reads SQTIHQWPATLVQPVGSPLSLECTVEGTSNPNLYWYRQAAGRGLQLLFYSVGIGQISSEVPQNLSASRPQDRQFILSSKKLLLSDSGFYLCAWSVGLVAGAEDTQYFGPGTRLTVL.

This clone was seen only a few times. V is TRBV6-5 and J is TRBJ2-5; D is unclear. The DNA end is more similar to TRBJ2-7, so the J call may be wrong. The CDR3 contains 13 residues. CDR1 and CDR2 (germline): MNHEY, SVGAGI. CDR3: CASSFLRSYEQYF. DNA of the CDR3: TGTGCCAGCAGTTTTTTACGCTCCTACGAGCAGTACTTC.

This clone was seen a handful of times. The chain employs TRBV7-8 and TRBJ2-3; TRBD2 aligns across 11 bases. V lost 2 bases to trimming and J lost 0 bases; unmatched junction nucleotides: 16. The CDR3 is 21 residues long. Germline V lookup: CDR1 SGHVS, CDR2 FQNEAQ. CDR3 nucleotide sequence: TGTGCCAGCAGCTTAAGGGTCGCTAGCGGGAGGCCTCCGTCTAGCACAGATACGCAGTATTTT. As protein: CASSLRVASGRPPSSTDTQYF. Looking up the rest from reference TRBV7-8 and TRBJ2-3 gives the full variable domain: GAGVSQSPRYKVAKRGQDVALRCDPISGHVSLFWYQQALGQGPEFLTYFQNEAQLDKSGLPSDRFFAERPEGSVSTLKIQRTQQEDSAVYLCASSLRVASGRPPSSTDTQYFGPGTRLTVL.